The entry below gives a single TCR beta chain sequence along with its context. The data originate from a study of T cells in Graves' hyperthyroidism and ophthalmopathy. Amplified TCR beta CDR3 regions came from RNA transcripts. First-round RT-PCR with HTBI primers amplified the TCR CDR3 region. MiXCR was run by TCRdb on the multiplex PCR reads, yielding one entry per CDR3 protein. The sample has about 840,000 distinct CDR3 sequences; roughly 37% are singletons. No progression to ophthalmopathy during 18 months of follow-up defined stable disease. Germline V gene sequence: CDR1 SGHVS, CDR2 FNYEAQ. With 1 base removed from V and 1 base from J, the gap between germline ends came to 14 bases. The CDR3 is made up of 16 amino acids.

The receptor's source is a man aged 18 to 35 with Graves' hyperthyroidism. The specimen was blood. J is TRBJ2-7 and V is TRBV7-6; a possible D gene is TRBD2 (5 bases). The CDR3 loop is CASSLGVGVRSYEQYF. The CDR3 nucleotides are TGTGCCAGCAGCTTAGGAGTGGGAGTGCGGTCCTACGAGCAGTACTTC.